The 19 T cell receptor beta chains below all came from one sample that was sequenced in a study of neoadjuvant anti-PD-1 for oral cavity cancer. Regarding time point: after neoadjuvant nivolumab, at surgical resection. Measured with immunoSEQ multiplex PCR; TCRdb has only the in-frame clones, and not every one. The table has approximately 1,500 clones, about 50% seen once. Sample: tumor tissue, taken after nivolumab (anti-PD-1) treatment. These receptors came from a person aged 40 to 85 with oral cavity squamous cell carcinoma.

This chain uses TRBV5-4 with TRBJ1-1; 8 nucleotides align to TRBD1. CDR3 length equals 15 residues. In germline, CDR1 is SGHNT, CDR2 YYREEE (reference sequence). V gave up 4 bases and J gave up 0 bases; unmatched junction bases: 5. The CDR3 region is CASSKTGAMNTEAFF. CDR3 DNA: TGTGCCAGCAGCAAGACAGGGGCCATGAACACTGAAGCTTTCTTT.

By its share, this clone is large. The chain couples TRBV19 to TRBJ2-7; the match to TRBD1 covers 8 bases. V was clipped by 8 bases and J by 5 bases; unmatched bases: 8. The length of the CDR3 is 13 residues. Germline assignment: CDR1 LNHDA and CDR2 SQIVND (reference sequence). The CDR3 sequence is CASSDRESDEQYF. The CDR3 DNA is TGTGCCAGTTCGGACAGGGAATCCGACGAGCAGTACTTC.

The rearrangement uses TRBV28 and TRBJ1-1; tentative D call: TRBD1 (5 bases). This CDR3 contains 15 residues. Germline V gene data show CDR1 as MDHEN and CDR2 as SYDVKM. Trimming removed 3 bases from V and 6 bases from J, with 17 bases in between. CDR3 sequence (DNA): TGTGCCAGCAGTTTTGGGACCGTCGAACACCCTGAAGCTTTCTTT. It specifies CASSFGTVEHPEAFF.

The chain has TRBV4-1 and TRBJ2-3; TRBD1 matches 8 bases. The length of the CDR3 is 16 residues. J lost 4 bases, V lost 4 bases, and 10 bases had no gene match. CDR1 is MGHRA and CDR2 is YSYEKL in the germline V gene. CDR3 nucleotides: TGCGCCAGCAGCCTTCTATGGACAGGGACTCCAGATACGCAGTATTTT. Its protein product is CASSLLWTGTPDTQYF.

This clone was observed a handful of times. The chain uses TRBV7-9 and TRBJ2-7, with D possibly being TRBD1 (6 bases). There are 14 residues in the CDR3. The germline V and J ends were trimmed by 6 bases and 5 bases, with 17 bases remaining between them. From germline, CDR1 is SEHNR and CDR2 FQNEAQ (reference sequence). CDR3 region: CASRPWTDFDEQYF. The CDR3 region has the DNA TGTGCCAGCAGACCCTGGACAGATTTCGACGAGCAGTACTTC.

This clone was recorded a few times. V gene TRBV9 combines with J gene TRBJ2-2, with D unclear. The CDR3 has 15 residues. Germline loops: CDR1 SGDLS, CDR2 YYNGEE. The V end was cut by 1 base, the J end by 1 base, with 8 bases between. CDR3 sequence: CASSVSPENTGELFF. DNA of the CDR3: TGTGCCAGCAGCGTATCTCCTGAGAACACCGGGGAGCTGTTTTTT.

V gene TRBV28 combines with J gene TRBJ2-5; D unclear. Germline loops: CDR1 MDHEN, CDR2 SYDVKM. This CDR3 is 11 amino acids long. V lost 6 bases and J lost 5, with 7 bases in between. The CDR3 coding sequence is TGTGCCAGCAGCTCGAAGGAGACCCAGTACTTC. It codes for CASSSKETQYF.

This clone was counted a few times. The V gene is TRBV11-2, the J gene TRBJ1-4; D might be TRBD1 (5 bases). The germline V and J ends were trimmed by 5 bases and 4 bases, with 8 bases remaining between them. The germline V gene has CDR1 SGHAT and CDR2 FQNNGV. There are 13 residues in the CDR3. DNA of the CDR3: TGTGCCAGCAGCCAGGGATTTAATGAAAAACTGTTTTTT. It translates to CASSQGFNEKLFF.

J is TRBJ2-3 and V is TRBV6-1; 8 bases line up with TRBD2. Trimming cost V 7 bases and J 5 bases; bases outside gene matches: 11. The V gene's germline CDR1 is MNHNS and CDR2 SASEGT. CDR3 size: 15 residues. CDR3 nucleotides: TGTGCCAGCACCCTACCTGGACTAGCCTTAGATACGCAGTATTTT. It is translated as CASTLPGLALDTQYF.

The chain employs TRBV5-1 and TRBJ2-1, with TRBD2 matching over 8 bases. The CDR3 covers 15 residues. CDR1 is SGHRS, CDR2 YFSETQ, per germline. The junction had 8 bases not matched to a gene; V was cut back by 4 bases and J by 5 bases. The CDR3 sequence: CASSTRSGSNNEQFF. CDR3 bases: TGCGCCAGCAGCACTCGGAGCGGGAGCAACAATGAGCAGTTCTTC.

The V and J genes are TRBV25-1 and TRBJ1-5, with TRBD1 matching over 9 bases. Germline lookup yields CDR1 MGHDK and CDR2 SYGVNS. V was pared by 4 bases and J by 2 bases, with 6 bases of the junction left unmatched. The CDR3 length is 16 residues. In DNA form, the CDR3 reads TGTGCCAGCAGTGGGACAGGGGTCGGCGGCAATCAGCCCCAGCATTTT. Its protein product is CASSGTGVGGNQPQHF.

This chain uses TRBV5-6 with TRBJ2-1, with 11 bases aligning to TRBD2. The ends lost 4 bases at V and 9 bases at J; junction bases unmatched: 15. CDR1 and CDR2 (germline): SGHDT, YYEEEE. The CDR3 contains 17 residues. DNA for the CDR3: TGTGCCAGCAGCCCGCCCTTGGCTAGCGGGAGGCGAGGTGAGCAGTTCTTC. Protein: CASSPPLASGRRGEQFF.

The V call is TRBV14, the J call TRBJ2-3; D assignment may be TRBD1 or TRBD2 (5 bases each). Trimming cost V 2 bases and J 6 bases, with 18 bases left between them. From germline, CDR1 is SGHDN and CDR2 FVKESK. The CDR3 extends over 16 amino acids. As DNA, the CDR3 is TGTGCCAGCAGCCAAAGACAGATGACCCGAGGGGATACGCAGTATTTT. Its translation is CASSQRQMTRGDTQYF. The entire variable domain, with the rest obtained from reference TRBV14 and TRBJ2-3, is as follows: EAGVTQFPSHSVIEKGQTVTLRCDPISGHDNLYWYRRVMGKEIKFLLHFVKESKQDESGMPNNRFLAERTGGTYSTLKVQPAELEDSGVYFCASSQRQMTRGDTQYFGPGTRLTVL.

CDR3 in DNA: TGTGCCAGCAGCTTAGTCGAAGGGAAGGACTACACCTTC. As protein: CASSLVEGKDYTF. The V gene is TRBV11-2, the J gene TRBJ1-2; D unresolved. The CDR3 has 13 residues. Per germline, CDR1 SGHAT and CDR2 FQNNGV. Deletions cut 1 base from V and 10 bases from J, with 13 bases between.

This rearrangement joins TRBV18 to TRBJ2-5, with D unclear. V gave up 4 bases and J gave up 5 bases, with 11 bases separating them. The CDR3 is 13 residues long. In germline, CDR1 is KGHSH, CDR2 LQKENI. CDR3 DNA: TGTGCCAGCTCACTAACCCCGACGGAGACCCAGTACTTC. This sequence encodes CASSLTPTETQYF. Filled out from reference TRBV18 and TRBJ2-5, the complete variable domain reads NAGVMQNPRHLVRRRGQEARLRCSPMKGHSHVYWYRQLPEEGLKFMVYLQKENIIDESGMPKERFSAEFPKEGPSILRIQQVVRGDSAAYFCASSLTPTETQYFGPGTRLLVL.

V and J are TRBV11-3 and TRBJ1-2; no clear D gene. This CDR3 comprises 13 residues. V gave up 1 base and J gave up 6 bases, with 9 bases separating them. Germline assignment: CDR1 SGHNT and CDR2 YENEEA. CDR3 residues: CASSLGAGDGYTF. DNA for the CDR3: TGTGCCAGCAGCTTAGGGGCCGGGGATGGCTACACCTTC.

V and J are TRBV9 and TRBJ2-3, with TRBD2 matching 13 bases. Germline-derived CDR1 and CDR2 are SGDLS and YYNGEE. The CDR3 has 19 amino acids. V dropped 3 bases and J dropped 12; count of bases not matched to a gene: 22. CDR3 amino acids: CASSAPIRGETSGRPHQYF. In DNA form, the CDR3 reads TGTGCCAGCAGCGCCCCGATCAGGGGGGAGACTAGCGGGAGGCCTCATCAGTATTTT. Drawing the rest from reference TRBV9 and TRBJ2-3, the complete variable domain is DSGVTQTPKHLITATGQRVTLRCSPRSGDLSVYWYQQSLDQGLQFLIQYYNGEERAKGNILERFSAQQFPDLHSELNLSSLELGDSALYFCASSAPIRGETSGRPHQYFGPGTRLTVL.

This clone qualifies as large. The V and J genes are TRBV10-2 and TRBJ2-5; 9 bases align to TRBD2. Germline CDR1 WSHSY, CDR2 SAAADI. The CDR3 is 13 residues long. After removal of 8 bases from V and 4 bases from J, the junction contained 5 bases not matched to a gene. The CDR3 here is CASGVLAGETQYF. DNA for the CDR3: TGCGCCAGCGGAGTACTAGCGGGAGAGACCCAGTACTTC.

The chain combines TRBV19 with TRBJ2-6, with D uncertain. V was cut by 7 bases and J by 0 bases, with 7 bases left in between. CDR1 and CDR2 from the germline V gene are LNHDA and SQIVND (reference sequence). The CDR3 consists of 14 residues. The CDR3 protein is CASKENSGANVLTF. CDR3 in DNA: TGTGCCAGTAAGGAAAACTCTGGGGCCAACGTCCTGACTTTC.